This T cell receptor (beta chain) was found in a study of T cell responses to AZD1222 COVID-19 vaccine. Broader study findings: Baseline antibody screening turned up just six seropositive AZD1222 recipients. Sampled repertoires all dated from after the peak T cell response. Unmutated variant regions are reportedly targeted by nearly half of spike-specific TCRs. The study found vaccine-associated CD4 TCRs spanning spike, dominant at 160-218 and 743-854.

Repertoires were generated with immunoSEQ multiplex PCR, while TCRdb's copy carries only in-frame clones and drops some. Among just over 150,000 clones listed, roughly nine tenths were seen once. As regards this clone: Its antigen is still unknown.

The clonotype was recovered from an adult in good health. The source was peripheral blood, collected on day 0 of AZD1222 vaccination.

The CDR3 nucleotides are TGTGCCAGCAGCAAAGATCCAGCGATAACCTCCTACGAGCAGTACTTC. Protein product: CASSKDPAITSYEQYF. This chain links TRBV21-1 with TRBJ2-7; no DNA check was done on the table's D call, TRBD2. TRBV21-1 represents a pseudogene. The CDR3 has 16 amino acids.